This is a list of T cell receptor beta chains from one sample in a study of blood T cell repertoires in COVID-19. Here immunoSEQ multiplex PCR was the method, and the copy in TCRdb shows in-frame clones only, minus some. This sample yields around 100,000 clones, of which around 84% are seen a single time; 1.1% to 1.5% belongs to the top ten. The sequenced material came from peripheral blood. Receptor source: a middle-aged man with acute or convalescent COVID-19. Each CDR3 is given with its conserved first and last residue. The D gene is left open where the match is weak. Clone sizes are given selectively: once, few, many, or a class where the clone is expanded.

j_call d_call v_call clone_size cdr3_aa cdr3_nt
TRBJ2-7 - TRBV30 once CAWSVHSGVGYEQYF TGTGCCTGGAGTGTACATTCGGGAGTCGGTTACGAGCAGTACTTC
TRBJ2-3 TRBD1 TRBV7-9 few CASRPQGTDTQYF TGTGCCAGCAGACCACAGGGGACAGATACGCAGTATTTT
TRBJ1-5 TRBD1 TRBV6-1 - CASSELGGGNQPQHF TGTGCCAGCAGTGAACTAGGGGGCGGCAATCAGCCCCAGCATTTT
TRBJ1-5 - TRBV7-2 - CASSRGGSQPQHF TGTGCCAGCAGCAGAGGGGGAAGTCAGCCCCAGCATTTT
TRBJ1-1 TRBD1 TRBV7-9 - CASSSGYRGELTEAFF TGTGCCAGCAGCTCCGGCTACAGGGGGGAACTCACTGAAGCTTTCTTT
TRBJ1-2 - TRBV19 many CASSIMIGYGYTF TGTGCCAGTAGTATAATGATCGGGTATGGCTACACCTTC
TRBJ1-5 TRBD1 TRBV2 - CASSDGEAGGLWQPQHF TGTGCCAGCAGTGACGGGGAGGCAGGGGGGCTTTGGCAGCCCCAGCATTTT
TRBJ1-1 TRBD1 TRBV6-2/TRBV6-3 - CASSRPGTDMNTEAFF TGTGCCAGCAGTCGTCCCGGGACAGACATGAACACTGAAGCTTTCTTT
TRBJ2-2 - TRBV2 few CASSLVSGELFF TGTGCCAGCAGCCTTGTCAGCGGGGAGCTGTTTTTT
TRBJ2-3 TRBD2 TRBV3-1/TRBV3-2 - CASSQGGLAGYTDTQYF TGTGCCAGCAGCCAAGGGGGACTAGCGGGATACACAGATACGCAGTATTTT
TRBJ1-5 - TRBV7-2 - CASSRTTGSNQPQHF TGTGCCAGCAGCCGGACGACGGGAAGCAATCAGCCCCAGCATTTT
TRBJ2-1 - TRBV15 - CATSRGRGATSSYNEQFF TGTGCCACCAGCAGGGGACGGGGGGCAACCTCCTCCTACAATGAGCAGTTCTTC
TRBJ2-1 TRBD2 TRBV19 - CASSTIAGSHNEQFF TGTGCCAGTAGCACCATAGCGGGATCCCACAATGAGCAGTTCTTC
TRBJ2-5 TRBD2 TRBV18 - CASGTSGQIQETQYF TGTGCCAGCGGTACTAGCGGGCAAATACAAGAGACCCAGTACTTC
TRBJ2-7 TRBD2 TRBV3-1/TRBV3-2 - CASSLRAGGTYEQYF TGTGCCAGCAGCCTCCGGGCGGGGGGCACCTACGAGCAGTACTTC
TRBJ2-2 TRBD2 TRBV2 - CASSDTVAGNTGELFF TGTGCCAGCAGTGATACGGTAGCGGGGAACACCGGGGAGCTGTTTTTT
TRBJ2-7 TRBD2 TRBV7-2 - CASSLGRGGALEQYF TGTGCCAGCAGCTTAGGGCGGGGGGGCGCGCTCGAGCAGTACTTC
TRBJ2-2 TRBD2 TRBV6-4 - CASSGGTSPGELFF TGTGCCAGCAGCGGGGGGACGTCACCCGGGGAGCTGTTTTTT
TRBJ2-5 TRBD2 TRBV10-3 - CAISPSGSEETQYF TGTGCCATCAGCCCTAGCGGGAGTGAAGAGACCCAGTACTTC
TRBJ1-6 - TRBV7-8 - CASSLAATAPLHF TGTGCCAGCAGCTTAGCGGCGACAGCACCCCTCCACTTT
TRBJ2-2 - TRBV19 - CASSIWGGQVNTGELFF TGTGCCAGTAGTATCTGGGGGGGACAGGTGAACACCGGGGAGCTGTTTTTT
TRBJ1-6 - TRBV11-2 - CASSLERRLNSPLHF TGTGCCAGCAGCTTAGAGCGCAGGCTGAATTCACCCCTCCACTTT
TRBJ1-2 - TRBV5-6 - CASSLNGGEYGYTF TGTGCCAGCAGCTTGAACGGAGGCGAGTATGGCTACACCTTC
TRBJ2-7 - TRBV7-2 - CASSLARRDYEQYF TGTGCCAGCAGCTTAGCCCGACGGGACTACGAGCAGTACTTC
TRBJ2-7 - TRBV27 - CASPPYEQYF TGTGCCAGCCCCCCGTACGAGCAGTACTTC
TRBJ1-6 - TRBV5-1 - CASSLGGGSYNSPLHF TGCGCCAGCAGCTTGGGGGGGGGCTCCTATAATTCACCCCTCCACTTT
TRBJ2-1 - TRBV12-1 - CASSFAFGEQFF TGTGCCAGCAGCTTTGCTTTCGGTGAGCAGTTCTTC
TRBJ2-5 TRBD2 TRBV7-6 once CASSANQRTSGSQETQYF TGTGCCAGCAGCGCGAACCAGCGGACTAGCGGGTCCCAAGAGACCCAGTACTTC
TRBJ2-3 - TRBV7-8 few CASSGWGTSTDTQYF TGTGCCAGCAGCGGGTGGGGGACTAGCACAGATACGCAGTATTTT
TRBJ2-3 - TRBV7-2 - CASSFVRRGTDTQYF TGTGCCAGCAGCTTTGTTCGGAGGGGCACAGATACGCAGTATTTT
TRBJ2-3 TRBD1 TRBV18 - CASSPARTGGADTQYF TGTGCCAGCTCACCTGCCCGGACAGGGGGGGCAGATACGCAGTATTTT
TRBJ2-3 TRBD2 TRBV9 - CASSLGIAGGQDTQYF TGTGCCAGCAGCCTCGGGATAGCGGGAGGACAAGATACGCAGTATTTT
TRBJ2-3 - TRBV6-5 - CASSLGGGTDTQYF TGTGCCAGCAGTTTAGGGGGGGGAACAGATACGCAGTATTTT
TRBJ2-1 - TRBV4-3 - CASSLDHRLEASGNEQFF TGCGCCAGCAGCCTAGACCACCGACTTGAAGCCAGTGGCAATGAGCAGTTCTTC
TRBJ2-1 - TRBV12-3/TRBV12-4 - CASSFMDWEQFF TGTGCCAGCAGTTTTATGGACTGGGAGCAGTTCTTC
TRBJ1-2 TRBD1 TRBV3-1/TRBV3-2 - CASSRSDRRNGYTF TGTGCCAGCAGCCGGTCGGACAGGCGTAATGGCTACACCTTC
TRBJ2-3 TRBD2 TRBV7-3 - CASSLLVTSGRDTQYF TGTGCCAGCAGCTTACTCGTTACTAGCGGGAGGGATACGCAGTATTTT
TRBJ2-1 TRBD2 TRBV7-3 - CASSPQPLGLAGTLSSYNEQFF TGTGCCAGCAGCCCCCAGCCCCTCGGACTAGCGGGGACTCTGAGCTCCTACAATGAGCAGTTCTTC
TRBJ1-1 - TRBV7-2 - CASSADRLNTEAFF TGTGCCAGCAGCGCTGACAGACTGAACACTGAAGCTTTCTTT